These 20 T cell receptor beta chains were sequenced from one sample in a study of T-cell memory formation after mild COVID-19. TCRdb processed the 5' RACE reads anew with MiXCR; each CDR3 protein has one entry. The sample contains about 110,000 distinct CDR3 sequences, about 15% of which appear only once. Sequencing used PBMCs or a T cell subset sorted from them (not recorded which). The receptors derive from an adult woman who had mild COVID-19 (a few samples of this study predate the infection). Cell type and time point are not known.

This clonotype was seen at least ten times. The rearrangement links TRBV29-1 to TRBJ2-7, with TRBD1 matching 9 bases. The CDR3 extends over 14 amino acids. V was pared by 6 bases and J by 2 bases, with 8 bases of the junction left unmatched. Germline V gives CDR1 SQVTM, CDR2 ANQGSEA. The CDR3 coding sequence is TGCAGCGTGGCTGGACAGGGGAGACCCTACGAGCAGTACTTC. This codes for CSVAGQGRPYEQYF.

The genes are TRBV3-1 and TRBJ2-2; D unclear. Germline-derived CDR1 and CDR2 are LGHDT and YNNKEL (reference sequence). This CDR3 is built from 13 residues. V lost 3 bases and J lost 7, with 9 bases in between. Here the CDR3 reads CASSHRTGGELFF. CDR3 DNA sequence: TGTGCCAGCAGCCATCGGACCGGCGGGGAGCTGTTTTTT. The whole variable domain, remainder taken from reference TRBV3-1 and TRBJ2-2, is DTAVSQTPKYLVTQMGNDKSIKCEQNLGHDTMYWYKQDSKKFLKIMFSYNNKELIINETVPNRFSPKSPDKAHLNLHINSLELGDSAVYFCASSHRTGGELFFGEGSRLTVL.

V gene TRBV13 combines with J gene TRBJ2-7, with TRBD2 matching over 7 bases. Per germline, CDR1 PRHDT and CDR2 FYEKMQ (reference sequence). Unmatched junction bases numbered 12, after V lost 0 bases and J lost 7 bases. This CDR3 is 16 amino acids long. CDR3 amino acids: CASSLGAGTGGFEQYF. For the CDR3, the DNA is TGTGCCAGCAGCTTAGGCGCTGGGACCGGGGGGTTTGAGCAGTACTTC.

The chain links TRBV29-1 to TRBJ2-1, with unresolved D. This CDR3 is 14 amino acids long. Per germline, CDR1 SQVTM and CDR2 ANQGSEA. V gave up 6 bases and J gave up 0 bases, with 12 bases separating them. The CDR3 region has the DNA TGCAGCGTAGAACCGGGCGACTCCTACAATGAGCAGTTCTTC. Amino acids: CSVEPGDSYNEQFF.

This clonotype was counted at least ten times. The V call is TRBV7-9, the J call TRBJ2-2; TRBD2 agrees at 12 bases. This CDR3 is 17 amino acids long. The germline V gene has CDR1 SEHNR and CDR2 FQNEAQ (reference sequence). V shed 5 bases, J shed 4 bases, and the junction held 8 bases outside the gene matches. The CDR3 loop reads CASSGARLAGVTGELFF. CDR3 nucleotide sequence: TGTGCCAGCAGCGGAGCTCGACTAGCGGGAGTCACCGGGGAGCTGTTTTTT. The full variable domain, rest sourced from reference TRBV7-9 and TRBJ2-2, is DTGVSQNPRHKITKRGQNVTFRCDPISEHNRLYWYRQTLGQGPEFLTYFQNEAQLEKSRLLSDRFSAERPKGSFSTLEIQRTEQGDSAMYLCASSGARLAGVTGELFFGEGSRLTVL.

This clonotype was counted between two and nine times. This chain connects TRBV25-1 to TRBJ1-1, with 7 bases that match TRBD1. CDR3 length: 12 amino acids. Germline lookup yields CDR1 MGHDK and CDR2 SYGVNS. Unmatched junction bases numbered 3, after V lost 7 bases and J lost 4 bases. The CDR3 is CASTTGATEAFF. CDR3 sequence (DNA): TGTGCCAGCACCACAGGGGCCACTGAAGCTTTCTTT.

The chain carries TRBV11-3 and TRBJ2-7; perhaps TRBD2 as D (6 bases). In germline, CDR1 is SGHNT, CDR2 YENEEA. V lost 1 base and J lost 4, with 29 bases in between. The CDR3 is 20 amino acids. For the CDR3, the DNA is TGTGCCAGCAGCTTAGTCCGCGGGACGGAGCCCTCATCCCCAGAATACGAGCAGTACTTC. It is translated as CASSLVRGTEPSSPEYEQYF.

This clonotype turned up a few times. This rearrangement joins TRBV12-3 or TRBV12-4 to TRBJ1-2, with 8 bases lining up with TRBD1. This CDR3 contains 14 residues. J gave up 4 bases and V 4 bases, and 5 bases lay outside the gene matches. CDR3 nucleotide sequence: TGTGCCAGCAGTTCGGGACAGGAGGTCTATGGCTACACCTTC. The encoded protein is CASSSGQEVYGYTF.

V gene TRBV6-2 or TRBV6-3 combines with J gene TRBJ2-1, with a tentative D call TRBD1 (6 bases). Germline V CDR1 and CDR2: MNHEY, SVGEGT. This CDR3 is 14 amino acids long. V lost 7 bases to trimming and J lost 0 bases, with 10 bases between them. This chain's CDR3 is CASTEGDSYNEQFF. CDR3 nucleotide sequence: TGTGCCAGCACCGAGGGGGACTCCTACAATGAGCAGTTCTTC.

J is TRBJ1-6 and V is TRBV4-1; D is uncertain. Germline V gene data show CDR1 as MGHRA and CDR2 as YSYEKL. The CDR3 sequence is 14 residues long. The V and J ends lost 1 base and 8 bases respectively, with 9 bases between them. CDR3 DNA: TGCGCCAGCAGCCAAGTGGCGGAGTATTCACCCCTCCACTTT. This translates into CASSQVAEYSPLHF.

The V and J genes are TRBV18 and TRBJ2-3; 7 bases map to TRBD2. V was clipped by 0 bases and J by 2 bases; unmatched bases: 8. This CDR3 region has 17 residues. CDR1 and CDR2 from the germline V gene are KGHSH and LQKENI. CDR3 sequence: CASSPPDGLGFTDTQYF. In DNA form, the CDR3 reads TGTGCCAGCTCACCACCGGATGGACTAGGATTCACAGATACGCAGTATTTT.

The chain combines TRBV28 with TRBJ1-1; 7 bases fit TRBD1. Trimming at V came to 6 bases and at J to 7 bases, leaving 5 bases not matched to a gene. Per germline, CDR1 MDHEN and CDR2 SYDVKM. The CDR3 covers 12 residues. The CDR3 nucleotides read TGTGCCAGCAGCCTTCACAGGGGTGAAGCTTTCTTT. Translation: CASSLHRGEAFF.

This clonotype was seen many times. The chain combines TRBV5-5 with TRBJ2-1; 15 bases are shared with TRBD2. This CDR3 comprises 18 residues. The V and J ends lost 10 bases and 0 bases, in that order; junction bases with no gene match: 11. Germline V gene data show CDR1 as SGHKS and CDR2 as YYEKEE (reference sequence). CDR3 DNA sequence: TGTGCCTCCTCGGGACTAGCGGGAGGCGTAAGCTCCTACAATGAGCAGTTCTTC. This codes for CASSGLAGGVSSYNEQFF.

Many counts were recorded for this clonotype. The genes are TRBV29-1 and TRBJ2-1; 7 bases fit TRBD2. V shed 4 bases, J shed 0 bases, and the junction held 3 bases outside the gene matches. CDR1 is SQVTM, CDR2 ANQGSEA, per germline. The CDR3 length is 14 residues. CDR3 in amino acids: CSVASGASYNEQFF. The CDR3 DNA sequence: TGCAGCGTTGCTAGCGGAGCCTCCTACAATGAGCAGTTCTTC.

This chain links TRBV29-1 with TRBJ2-2; a possible D gene is TRBD2 (6 bases). CDR1 is SQVTM, CDR2 ANQGSEA, per germline. The CDR3 loop spans 13 amino acids. V was clipped by 4 bases and J by 5 bases, with 11 bases between them. CDR3 bases: TGCAGCGTTGGGGGGGTACGGACCGGGGAGCTGTTTTTT. Translation gives CSVGGVRTGELFF.

J is TRBJ2-7 and V is TRBV6-2 or TRBV6-3, with D perhaps TRBD1 or TRBD2 (5 bases each). Trimming removed 3 bases from V and 5 bases from J, with 14 bases in between. Germline V gene data show CDR1 as MNHEY and CDR2 as SVGEGT. CDR3 length: 14 amino acids. CDR3 loop: CASSYGGTRNEQYF. The CDR3 nucleotides read TGTGCCAGCAGTTATGGGGGTACGAGAAACGAGCAGTACTTC.

This clonotype was detected only a few times. The CDR3 DNA sequence: TGTGCCAGCAGTTTATTGCTGGGCTCTCAGGAGACCCAGTACTTC. This encodes CASSLLLGSQETQYF. This chain connects TRBV27 to TRBJ2-5; D call uncertain. The CDR3 is made up of 15 amino acids. CDR1 and CDR2 from the germline V gene are MNHEY and SMNVEV (reference sequence). With 1 base removed from V and 5 bases from J, the gap between germline ends came to 14 bases.

The rearrangement joins TRBV6-5 to TRBJ2-7; TRBD2 aligns across 8 bases. This CDR3 is 15 amino acids long. V lost 4 bases to trimming and J lost 3 bases; unmatched junction nucleotides: 8. Germline values: CDR1 MNHEY, CDR2 SVGAGI. The CDR3 bases are TGTGCCAGCAGTTCGCTAGCGGGTTTAGACTACGAGCAGTACTTC. Translating gives CASSSLAGLDYEQYF.

This clonotype was seen more than once but under ten times. The rearrangement uses TRBV20-1 and TRBJ2-1, with 9 bases matching TRBD2. Per germline, CDR1 DFQATT and CDR2 SNEGSKA (reference sequence). The CDR3 is 14 residues long. V shed 6 bases, J shed 9 bases, and the junction held 12 bases outside the gene matches. The CDR3 DNA sequence: TGCAGTGCGAAGGCTAGCGGGACCGGTAGTGAGCAGTTCTTC. It is translated as CSAKASGTGSEQFF.

This clonotype turned up a few times. The chain uses TRBV4-1 and TRBJ2-7, with 8 bases fitting TRBD1. In germline, CDR1 is MGHRA, CDR2 YSYEKL. Trimming took 0 bases from V and 3 from J; bases not matched to a gene: 10. The CDR3 runs to 17 residues. This CDR3 reads CASSQDAGRTGFYEQYF. The CDR3 coding sequence is TGCGCCAGCAGCCAAGATGCGGGAAGGACAGGGTTCTACGAGCAGTACTTC.